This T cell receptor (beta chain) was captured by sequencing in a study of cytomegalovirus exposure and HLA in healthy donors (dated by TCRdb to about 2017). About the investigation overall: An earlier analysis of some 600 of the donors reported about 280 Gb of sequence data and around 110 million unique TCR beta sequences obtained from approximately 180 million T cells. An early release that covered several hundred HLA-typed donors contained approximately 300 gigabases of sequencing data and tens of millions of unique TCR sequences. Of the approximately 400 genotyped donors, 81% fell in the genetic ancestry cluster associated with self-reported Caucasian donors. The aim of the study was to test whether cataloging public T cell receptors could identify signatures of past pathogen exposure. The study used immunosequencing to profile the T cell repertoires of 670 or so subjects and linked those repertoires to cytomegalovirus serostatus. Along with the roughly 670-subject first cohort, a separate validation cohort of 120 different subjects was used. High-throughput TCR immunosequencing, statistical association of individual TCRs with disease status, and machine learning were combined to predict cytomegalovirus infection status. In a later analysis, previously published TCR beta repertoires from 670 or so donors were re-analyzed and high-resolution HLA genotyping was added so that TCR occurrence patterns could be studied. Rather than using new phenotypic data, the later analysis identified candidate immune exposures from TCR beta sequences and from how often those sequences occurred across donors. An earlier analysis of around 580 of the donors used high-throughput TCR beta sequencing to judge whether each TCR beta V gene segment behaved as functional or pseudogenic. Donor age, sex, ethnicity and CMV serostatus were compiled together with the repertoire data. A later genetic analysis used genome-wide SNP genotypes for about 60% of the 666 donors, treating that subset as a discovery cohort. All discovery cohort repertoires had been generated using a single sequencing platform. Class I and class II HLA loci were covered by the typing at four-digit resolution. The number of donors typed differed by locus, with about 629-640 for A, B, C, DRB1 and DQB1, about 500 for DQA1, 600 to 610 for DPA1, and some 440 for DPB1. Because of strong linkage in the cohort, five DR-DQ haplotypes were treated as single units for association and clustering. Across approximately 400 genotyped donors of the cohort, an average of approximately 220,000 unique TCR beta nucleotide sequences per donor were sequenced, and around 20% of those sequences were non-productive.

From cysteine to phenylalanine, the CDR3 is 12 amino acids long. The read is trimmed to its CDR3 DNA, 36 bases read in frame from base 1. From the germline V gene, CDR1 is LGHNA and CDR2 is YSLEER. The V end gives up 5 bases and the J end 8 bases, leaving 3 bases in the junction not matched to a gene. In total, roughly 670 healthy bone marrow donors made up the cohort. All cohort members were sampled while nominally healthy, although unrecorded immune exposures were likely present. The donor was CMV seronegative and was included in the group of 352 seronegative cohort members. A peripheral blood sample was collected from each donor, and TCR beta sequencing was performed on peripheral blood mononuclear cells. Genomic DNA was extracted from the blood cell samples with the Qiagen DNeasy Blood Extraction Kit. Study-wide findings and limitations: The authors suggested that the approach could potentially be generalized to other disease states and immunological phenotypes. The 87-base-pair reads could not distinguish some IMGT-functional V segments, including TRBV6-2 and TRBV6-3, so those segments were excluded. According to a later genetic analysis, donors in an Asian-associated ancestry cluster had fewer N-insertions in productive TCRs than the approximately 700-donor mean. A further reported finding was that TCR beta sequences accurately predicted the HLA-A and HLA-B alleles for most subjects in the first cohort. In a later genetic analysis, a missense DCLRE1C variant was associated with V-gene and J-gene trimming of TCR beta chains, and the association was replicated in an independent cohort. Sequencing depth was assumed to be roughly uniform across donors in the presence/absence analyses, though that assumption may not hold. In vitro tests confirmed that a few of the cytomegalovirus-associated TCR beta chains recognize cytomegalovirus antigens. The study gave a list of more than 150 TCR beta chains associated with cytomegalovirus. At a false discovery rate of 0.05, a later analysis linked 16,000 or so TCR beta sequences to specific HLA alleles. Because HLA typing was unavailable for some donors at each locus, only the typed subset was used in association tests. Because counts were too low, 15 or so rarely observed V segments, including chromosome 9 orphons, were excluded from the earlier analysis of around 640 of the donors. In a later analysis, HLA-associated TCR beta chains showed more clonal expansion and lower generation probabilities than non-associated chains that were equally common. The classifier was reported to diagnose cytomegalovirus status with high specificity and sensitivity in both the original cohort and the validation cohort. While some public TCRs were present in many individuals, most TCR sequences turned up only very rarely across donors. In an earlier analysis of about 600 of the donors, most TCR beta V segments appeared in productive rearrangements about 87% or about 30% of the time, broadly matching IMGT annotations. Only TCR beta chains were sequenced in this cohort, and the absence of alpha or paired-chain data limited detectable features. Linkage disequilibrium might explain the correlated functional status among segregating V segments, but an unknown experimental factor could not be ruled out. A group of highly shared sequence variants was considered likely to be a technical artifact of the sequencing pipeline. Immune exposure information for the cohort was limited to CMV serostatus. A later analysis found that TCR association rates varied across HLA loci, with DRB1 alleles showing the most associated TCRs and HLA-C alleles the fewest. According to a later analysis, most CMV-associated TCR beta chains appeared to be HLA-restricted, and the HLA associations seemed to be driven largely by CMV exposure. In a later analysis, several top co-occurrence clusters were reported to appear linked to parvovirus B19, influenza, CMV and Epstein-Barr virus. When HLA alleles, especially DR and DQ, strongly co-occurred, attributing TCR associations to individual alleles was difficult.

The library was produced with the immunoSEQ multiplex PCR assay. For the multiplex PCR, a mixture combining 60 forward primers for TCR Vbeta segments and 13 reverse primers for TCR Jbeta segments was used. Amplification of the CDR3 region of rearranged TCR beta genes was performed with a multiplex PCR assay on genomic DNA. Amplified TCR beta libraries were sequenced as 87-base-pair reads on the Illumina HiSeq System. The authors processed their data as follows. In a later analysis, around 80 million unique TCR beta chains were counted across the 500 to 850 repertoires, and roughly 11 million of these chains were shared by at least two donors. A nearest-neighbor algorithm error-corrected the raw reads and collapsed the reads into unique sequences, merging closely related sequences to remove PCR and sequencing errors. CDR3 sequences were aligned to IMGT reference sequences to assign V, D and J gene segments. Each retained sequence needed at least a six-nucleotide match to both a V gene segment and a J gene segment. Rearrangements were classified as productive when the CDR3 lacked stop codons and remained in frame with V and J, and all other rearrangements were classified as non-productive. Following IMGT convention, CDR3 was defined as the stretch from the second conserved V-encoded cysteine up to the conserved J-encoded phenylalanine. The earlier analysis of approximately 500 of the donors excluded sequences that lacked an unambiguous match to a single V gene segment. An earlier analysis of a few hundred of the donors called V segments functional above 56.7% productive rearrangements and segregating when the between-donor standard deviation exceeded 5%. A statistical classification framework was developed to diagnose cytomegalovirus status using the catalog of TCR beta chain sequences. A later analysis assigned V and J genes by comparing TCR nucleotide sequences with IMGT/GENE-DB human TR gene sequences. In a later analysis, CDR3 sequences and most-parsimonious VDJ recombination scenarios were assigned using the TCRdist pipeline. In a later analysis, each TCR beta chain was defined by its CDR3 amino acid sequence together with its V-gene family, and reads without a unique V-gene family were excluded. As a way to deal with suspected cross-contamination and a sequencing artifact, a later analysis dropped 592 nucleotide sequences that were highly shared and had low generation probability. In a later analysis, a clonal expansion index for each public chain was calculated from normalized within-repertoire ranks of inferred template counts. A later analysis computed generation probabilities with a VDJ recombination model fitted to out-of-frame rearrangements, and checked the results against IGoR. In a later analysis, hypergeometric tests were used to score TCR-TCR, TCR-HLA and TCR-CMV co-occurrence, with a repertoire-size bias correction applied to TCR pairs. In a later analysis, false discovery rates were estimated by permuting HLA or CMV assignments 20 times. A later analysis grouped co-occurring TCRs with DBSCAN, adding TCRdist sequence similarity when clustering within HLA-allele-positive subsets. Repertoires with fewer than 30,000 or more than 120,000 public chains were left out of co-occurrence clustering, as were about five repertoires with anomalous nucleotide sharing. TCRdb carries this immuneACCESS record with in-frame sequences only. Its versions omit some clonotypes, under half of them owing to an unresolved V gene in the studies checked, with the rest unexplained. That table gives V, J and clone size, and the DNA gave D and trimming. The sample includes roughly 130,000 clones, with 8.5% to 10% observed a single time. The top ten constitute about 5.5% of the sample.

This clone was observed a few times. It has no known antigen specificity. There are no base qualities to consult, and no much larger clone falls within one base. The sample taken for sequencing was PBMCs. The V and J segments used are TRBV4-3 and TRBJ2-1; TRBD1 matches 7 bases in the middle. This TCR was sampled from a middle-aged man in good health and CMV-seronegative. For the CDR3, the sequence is CASSSQGDEQFF. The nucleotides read TGCGCCAGCAGCAGCCAGGGGGATGAGCAGTTCTTC.